This entry lists 31 T cell receptor beta chains sequenced from one sample in a study of sequential checkpoint blockade in melanoma. Treatment meaning: randomized to nivolumab then ipilimumab (arm A) or the reverse (arm B). Method: immunoSEQ multiplex PCR; TCRdb's copy keeps in-frame clones and lacks some. Among 15,000 to 20,000 clones listed, around 69% were seen once. The specimen was CD8+ T cells sorted from blood (inferred from file names), collected from a patient given nivolumab and ipilimumab in sequence. Source of these receptors: a human donor with melanoma.

The V call is TRBV9, the J call TRBJ2-5, with D maybe TRBD2 (6 bases). The J call could be wrong; TRBJ2-7 is a better fit for the DNA end. The CDR3 runs 15 residues. The germline gives CDR1 SGDLS, CDR2 YYNGEE. DNA for the CDR3: TGTGCCAGCAGCGTAGGGAGGGGTCCCTCCTACGAGCAGTACTTC. This sequence encodes CASSVGRGPSYEQYF.

The genes are TRBV7-8 and TRBJ2-3, with TRBD2 matching 16 bases. This CDR3 spans 20 amino acids. Trimming at V came to 1 base and at J to 0 bases, leaving 7 bases not matched to a gene. The germline CDR1 and CDR2 sequences are SGHVS and FQNEAQ. The CDR3, as DNA: TGTGCCAGCAGCTTAGTTGGGGTGGGACTAGCGGGAGGGAGCACAGATACGCAGTATTTT. Translated, it gives CASSLVGVGLAGGSTDTQYF.

The genes are TRBV27 and TRBJ2-3; 12 nucleotides match TRBD2. The CDR3 totals 15 residues. Trimming cost V 7 bases and J 5 bases; bases outside gene matches: 7. The germline CDR1 and CDR2 sequences are MNHEY and SMNVEV (reference sequence). The CDR3, as DNA: TGTGCCAGCACCCCACTAGCGGGGGGTCTAGATACGCAGTATTTT. Protein product: CASTPLAGGLDTQYF.

J is TRBJ2-1 and V is TRBV6-5, with 7 bases matching TRBD1. CDR1 is MNHEY and CDR2 is SVGAGI in the germline V gene. J lost 3 bases, V lost 7 bases, and 9 bases had no gene match. This CDR3 has 15 amino acids. DNA for the CDR3: TGTGCCAGCAACGCCGACAGGGCGAGCTACAATGAGCAGTTCTTC. Translated: CASNADRASYNEQFF.

This clone appeared a few times. This chain links TRBV7-9 with TRBJ1-2; perhaps TRBD1 as D (5 bases). The length of the CDR3 is 15 residues. With 6 bases removed from V and 3 bases from J, the gap between germline ends came to 17 bases. Per germline, CDR1 SEHNR and CDR2 FQNEAQ (reference sequence). The CDR3 DNA reads TGTGCCAGCAGTCCTTCGACAGTCACTTACTATGGCTACACCTTC. Its protein product is CASSPSTVTYYGYTF.

The chain couples TRBV27 to TRBJ1-5; TRBD1 agrees at 8 bases. This CDR3 comprises 13 residues. CDR1 and CDR2 from the germline V gene are MNHEY and SMNVEV (reference sequence). V was pared by 5 bases and J by 7 bases, with 4 bases of the junction left unmatched. The CDR3 region has the DNA TGTGCCAGCAGTGCAGGGGGCTGGCAGCCCCAGCATTTT. Its translation: CASSAGGWQPQHF.

This sequence joins TRBV27 and TRBJ2-1; the match to TRBD2 covers 10 bases. Germline V gene sequence: CDR1 MNHEY, CDR2 SMNVEV (reference sequence). The CDR3 runs to 17 residues. The ends lost 10 bases at V and 5 bases at J; junction bases unmatched: 17. The CDR3 sequence is CATLVNIAGGIDNEQFF. CDR3 DNA sequence: TGTGCCACCTTGGTAAACATAGCGGGAGGAATCGACAATGAGCAGTTCTTC.

This chain joins TRBV4-1 and TRBJ1-1; TRBD1 might be the D (6 bases). Germline CDR1 and CDR2: MGHRA and YSYEKL. There are 14 residues in the CDR3. Trimming cost V 4 bases and J 4 bases, with 13 bases left between them. The CDR3 region has the DNA TGCGCCAGCAGCCCTCGAGAGGGGGTCACTGAAGCTTTCTTT. Translating it yields CASSPREGVTEAFF.

The chain combines TRBV7-9 with TRBJ1-4, with TRBD1 matching over 8 bases. This CDR3 contains 17 residues. Germline CDR1 and CDR2: SEHNR and FQNEAQ (reference sequence). The trim removed 4 bases at V and 10 bases at J, leaving 17 bases unmatched. The chain's CDR3 is CASSSTDRSTGVAKLFF. CDR3 bases: TGTGCCAGCAGCTCGACTGACCGGTCGACAGGGGTTGCAAAACTGTTTTTT.

V usage is TRBV6-6 and J usage is TRBJ2-7, with D possibly matching TRBD1 (7 bases). CDR1 is MNHNY, CDR2 SVGAGI, per germline (reference sequence). The CDR3 is 13 residues long. V lost 10 bases and J 0 bases, leaving 13 bases between the germline ends. The CDR3: CATSGGPSYEQYF. CDR3 DNA: TGTGCCACCTCAGGGGGGCCCTCCTACGAGCAGTACTTC.

V usage is TRBV9 and J usage is TRBJ2-1; 12 bases line up with TRBD2. J was trimmed by 6 bases and V by 0 bases; bases with no gene match: 7. The V gene's germline CDR1 is SGDLS and CDR2 YYNGEE. The CDR3 runs 17 residues. CDR3 in amino acids: CASSVEPGLAGRNEQFF. CDR3 nucleotides: TGTGCCAGCAGCGTAGAACCCGGACTAGCGGGACGCAATGAGCAGTTCTTC.

The chain uses TRBV28 and TRBJ1-5, with D tentatively TRBD1 (5 bases). The V gene lost 6 bases and the J gene lost 5 bases, with 11 bases spanning the gap. This CDR3 has 13 amino acids. In germline, CDR1 is MDHEN, CDR2 SYDVKM. CDR3 coding DNA: TGTGCCAGCAGGTTTTTCAGGGATCAGCCCCAGCATTTT. It codes for CASRFFRDQPQHF.

The CDR3 loop is CATSSDRVSYNSPLHF. CDR3 bases: TGTGCCACCAGCAGCGACAGGGTATCCTATAATTCACCCCTCCACTTT. The genes are TRBV15 and TRBJ1-6; 7 positions agree with TRBD1. The CDR3 is 16 residues long. With V trimmed by 3 bases and J by 1 base, 3 bases remained unmatched. Germline loops: CDR1 LNHNV, CDR2 YYDKDF (reference sequence).

Concerning this clone itself: At one end, the junction sequence differs from germline, possibly due to a read error. The chain is built from TRBV13 and TRBJ2-1, with D unclear. The CDR3 covers 13 residues. Germline V gene data show CDR1 as PRHDT and CDR2 as FYEKMQ (reference sequence). CDR3: CASSVGSNNEQFF. Written as DNA, the CDR3 is TGTGCCAGCAGCGTAGGGTCCAACAATGAGCAGTTCTTC.

V usage is TRBV28 and J usage is TRBJ1-4, with a possible D match to TRBD1 (5 bases). From germline, CDR1 is MDHEN and CDR2 SYDVKM. CDR3 length equals 12 residues. The ends were cut back, 5 bases at V and 5 bases at J, with 6 bases in the middle. CDR3 in amino acids: CASSTGNEKLFF. The CDR3 nucleotides read TGTGCCAGCAGTACAGGAAATGAAAAACTGTTTTTT.

This rearrangement joins TRBV7-6 to TRBJ2-7; TRBD1 aligns across 11 bases. The CDR3 contains 15 residues. Germline CDR1 and CDR2: SGHVS and FNYEAQ. The V gene end was trimmed by 5 bases and the J gene end by 2 bases; junction bases not matched to a gene: 5. The CDR3 bases are TGTGCCAGCAGCCACGGGACAGGGGGTACCTACGAGCAGTACTTC. It yields the protein CASSHGTGGTYEQYF.

This sequence joins TRBV4-1 and TRBJ1-3; TRBD1 matches at 8 bases. Germline loops: CDR1 MGHRA, CDR2 YSYEKL. This CDR3 is built from 18 residues. V was pared by 1 base and J by 1 base, with 9 bases of the junction left unmatched. The CDR3 sequence: CASSQGQGAGRSGNTIYF. The DNA of the CDR3 is TGCGCCAGCAGCCAAGGGCAGGGGGCTGGTAGGTCTGGAAACACCATATATTTT.

The chain couples TRBV5-1 to TRBJ2-7, with a weak D call TRBD2 (6 bases). Between the trimmed V and J ends, which lost 1 base and 0 bases, there was a span of 11 bases. CDR1 SGHRS and CDR2 YFSETQ come from the germline V gene. This CDR3 has 15 amino acids. This CDR3 reads CASSLWDWSSYEQYF. DNA of the CDR3: TGCGCCAGCAGCTTGTGGGACTGGAGCTCCTACGAGCAGTACTTC. Drawing the rest from reference TRBV5-1 and TRBJ2-7, the complete variable domain is KAGVTQTPRYLIKTRGQQVTLSCSPISGHRSVSWYQQTPGQGLQFLFEYFSETQRNKGNFPGRFSGRQFSNSRSEMNVSTLELGDSALYLCASSLWDWSSYEQYFGPGTRLTVT.

The J gene is TRBJ1-2, the V gene TRBV15, with 8 positions matching TRBD1. The germline V gene has CDR1 LNHNV and CDR2 YYDKDF (reference sequence). The trim removed 1 base at V and 4 bases at J, leaving 11 bases unmatched. The CDR3 totals 17 residues. For the CDR3, the DNA is TGTGCCACCAGCAGAGGGCGCGACAGGGGCCTCGGCTATGGCTACACCTTC. Translated: CATSRGRDRGLGYGYTF. Based on the CDR3 plus reference TRBV15 and TRBJ1-2, the full variable domain is DAMVIQNPRYQVTQFGKPVTLSCSQTLNHNVMYWYQQKSSQAPKLLFHYYDKDFNNEADTPDNFQSRRPNTSFCFLDIRSPGLGDTAMYLCATSRGRDRGLGYGYTFGSGTRLTVV.

The chain carries TRBV4-2 and TRBJ2-3, with 7 bases lining up with TRBD2. The V gene's germline CDR1 is LGHNA and CDR2 YNFKEQ. The CDR3 is 16 amino acids. With 4 bases clipped from V and 1 base from J, the junction kept 8 bases outside the gene matches. The CDR3 sequence: CASSLGRGEGTDTQYF. The CDR3 DNA reads TGTGCCAGCAGCCTCGGTCGGGGGGAGGGCACAGATACGCAGTATTTT.

The chain carries TRBV28 and TRBJ1-1; possible D gene TRBD1, 5 bases. The CDR3 has 17 amino acids. The ends were cut back, 0 bases at V and 2 bases at J, with 16 bases in the middle. Per germline, CDR1 MDHEN and CDR2 SYDVKM. The CDR3 DNA reads as TGTGCCAGCAGTTTATGGTTCCCGTGGCAGGGTAACACTGAAGCTTTCTTT. This codes for CASSLWFPWQGNTEAFF.

This clone showed up just a few times. V and J are TRBV7-2 and TRBJ1-5, with D possibly matching TRBD1 (5 bases). V lost 5 bases and J 7 bases, leaving 18 bases between the germline ends. This CDR3 is built from 15 residues. Germline CDR1 is SGHTA and CDR2 is FQGNSA. CDR3 sequence: CASSPPGPQGQPQHF. Here the CDR3 DNA reads TGTGCCAGCAGCCCCCCTGGCCCTCAGGGACAGCCCCAGCATTTT.

The chain is built from TRBV5-4 and TRBJ2-7; D unresolved. The CDR3 extends over 15 amino acids. The V gene's germline CDR1 is SGHNT and CDR2 YYREEE (reference sequence). The V and J ends lost 4 bases and 3 bases respectively, with 17 bases between them. DNA of the CDR3: TGTGCCAGCAGCGCCGCAGGCCGAGCCCACTACGAGCAGTACTTC. Translated: CASSAAGRAHYEQYF.

V gene TRBV7-2 combines with J gene TRBJ2-7; TRBD2 agrees at 10 bases. Per the germline V gene, CDR1 is SGHTA and CDR2 is FQGNSA. V shed 1 base and J 5 bases; nucleotides not matched to a gene: 5. This CDR3 has 15 residues. CDR3 amino acids: CASSLEWTSGNEQYF. The CDR3 coding sequence is TGTGCCAGCAGCTTAGAGTGGACTAGCGGCAACGAGCAGTACTTC.

This clone was seen only once. This chain joins TRBV6-6 and TRBJ2-1; D might be TRBD2 (5 bases). This CDR3 has 16 residues. The germline V gene has CDR1 MNHNY and CDR2 SVGAGI (reference sequence). The V and J ends lost 0 bases and 0 bases respectively, with 9 bases between them. For the CDR3, the DNA is TGTGCCAGCAGTTACTCGATTGGGAGCTCCTACAATGAGCAGTTCTTC. Amino acid sequence: CASSYSIGSSYNEQFF.

V is TRBV4-2 and J is TRBJ2-2; 12 bases are a match to TRBD2. J gave up 8 bases and V 1 base, and 8 bases lay outside the gene matches. The CDR3 totals 17 residues. Germline values: CDR1 LGHNA, CDR2 YNFKEQ. The CDR3 is CASSQGLAGGPRGELFF. Written as DNA, the CDR3 is TGTGCCAGCAGCCAAGGCCTAGCGGGGGGGCCAAGGGGGGAGCTGTTTTTT.

The CDR3 loop reads CAWSMTSGGLNEQFF. The CDR3 nucleotides read TGTGCCTGGAGCATGACTAGCGGGGGGCTGAATGAGCAGTTCTTC. The chain carries TRBV30 and TRBJ2-1, with 13 bases that match TRBD2. V was clipped by 3 bases and J by 7 bases; unmatched bases: 6. The CDR3 sequence is 15 residues long. CDR1 is GTSNPN and CDR2 is SVGIG in the germline V gene (reference sequence).

This clone is classed as medium-sized. The rearrangement uses TRBV29-1 and TRBJ2-3; TRBD1 matches 7 bases. Trimming removed 3 bases from V and 1 base from J; junction bases left unmatched: 4. Germline loops: CDR1 SQVTM, CDR2 ANQGSEA. The CDR3 consists of 14 residues. The CDR3 nucleotides are TGCAGCGTTGACTGGACAGGCGGCACAGATACGCAGTATTTT. It codes for CSVDWTGGTDTQYF.

V and J are TRBV7-3 and TRBJ2-2; D is unclear. Between the trimmed V and J ends, which lost 5 bases and 3 bases, there was a span of 7 bases. CDR3 length: 13 amino acids. CDR1 and CDR2 (germline): SGHTA, FQGTGA. CDR3 sequence reads: CASSAVHTGELFF. Written as DNA, the CDR3 is TGTGCCAGCAGCGCAGTACACACCGGGGAGCTGTTTTTT.

The J gene is TRBJ1-3, the V gene TRBV9; D is unresolved. Germline V gene sequence: CDR1 SGDLS, CDR2 YYNGEE. V lost 4 bases and J lost 0, with 14 bases in between. There are 16 residues in the CDR3. The CDR3 DNA sequence: TGTGCCAGCAGCCCCCTAGGCAGCCTCTCTGGAAACACCATATATTTT. Its protein product is CASSPLGSLSGNTIYF. Drawing the rest from reference TRBV9 and TRBJ1-3, the complete variable domain is DSGVTQTPKHLITATGQRVTLRCSPRSGDLSVYWYQQSLDQGLQFLIQYYNGEERAKGNILERFSAQQFPDLHSELNLSSLELGDSALYFCASSPLGSLSGNTIYFGEGSWLTVV.

The chain has TRBV9 and TRBJ2-2, with a possible D match to TRBD2 (6 bases). This CDR3 contains 15 residues. V lost 1 base, J lost 4 bases, and 11 bases lay in between. Per the germline V gene, CDR1 is SGDLS and CDR2 is YYNGEE. CDR3 in DNA: TGTGCCAGCAGCGTAATAGGAGGGATCACCGGGGAGCTGTTTTTT. It encodes CASSVIGGITGELFF.